The 9 T cell receptor beta chains below all came from one sample that was sequenced in a study of T cell responses to AZD1222 COVID-19 vaccine. Method: immunoSEQ multiplex PCR; TCRdb's copy keeps in-frame clones and lacks some. Here the sample spans 75,000 to 95,000 clones, approximately 89% being singletons. The specimen comprised peripheral blood, sampled 28 days after the second AZD1222 dose. Source of these receptors: an adult who received the AZD1222 COVID-19 vaccine.

In this sample, this clone turned up once. The genes are TRBV18 and TRBJ1-1; maybe TRBD1 (5 bases). The CDR3 length is 14 residues. From germline, CDR1 is KGHSH and CDR2 LQKENI. The ends were cut back, 6 bases at V and 1 base at J, with 12 bases in the middle. The CDR3 nucleotides are TGTGCCAGCTCTTCTAAAAGGGGGAACACTGAAGCTTTCTTT. It is translated as CASSSKRGNTEAFF.

The chain uses TRBV12-3 or TRBV12-4 and TRBJ1-1; D remains ambiguous. V was clipped by 4 bases and J by 10 bases, with 13 bases between them. The CDR3 covers 12 residues. The CDR3 here is CASSSEERGAFF. In DNA, the CDR3 is TGTGCCAGCAGTTCGGAGGAACGGGGAGCTTTCTTT.

The chain carries TRBV20-1 and TRBJ1-4; no firm D call. CDR1 is DFQATT and CDR2 is SNEGSKA in the germline V gene (reference sequence). The CDR3 runs to 10 residues. V shed 0 bases and J shed 8 bases, with 1 base lying between them. The CDR3 DNA is TGCAGTGCTAGAGACGAAAAACTGTTTTTT. It specifies CSARDEKLFF.

The chain combines TRBV28 with TRBJ2-7; no clear D gene. The V gene lost 4 bases and the J gene lost 2 bases, with 12 bases spanning the gap. The CDR3 length is 14 residues. Germline CDR1 and CDR2: MDHEN and SYDVKM. The DNA for the CDR3 is TGTGCCAGCAGTTCCCCGGACCGAACCTACGAGCAGTACTTC. It specifies CASSSPDRTYEQYF.

The V gene is TRBV9, the J gene TRBJ1-2; the D gene is possibly TRBD1 (6 bases). Germline values: CDR1 SGDLS, CDR2 YYNGEE. V was cut by 1 base and J by 4 bases, with 8 bases left in between. The CDR3 runs to 13 residues. In DNA form, the CDR3 reads TGTGCCAGCAGCGTACAGGGGACCTATGGCTACACCTTC. Amino acid sequence: CASSVQGTYGYTF.

The gene calls are TRBV2 and TRBJ2-7; 7 positions match TRBD1. Trimming removed 8 bases from V and 0 bases from J; junction bases left unmatched: 7. CDR1 and CDR2 from the germline V gene are SNHLY and FYNNEI. This CDR3 contains 14 residues. The CDR3 nucleotides are TGTGCCAGCCAAGCCGGGACAGACTCCTACGAGCAGTACGTC. Its translation is CASQAGTDSYEQYV.

The chain has TRBV10-3 and TRBJ1-1; D remains ambiguous. CDR3 length: 13 residues. Germline assignment: CDR1 ENHRY and CDR2 SYGVKD. Trimming took 3 bases from V and 7 from J, leaving 12 bases between them. CDR3 in amino acids: CAISDGSTREAFF. In nucleotides, the CDR3 is TGTGCCATCAGTGACGGGTCAACGCGTGAAGCTTTCTTT.

The chain combines TRBV24-1 with TRBJ2-7; D unresolved. Looked up from germline, CDR1 is KGHDR and CDR2 is SFDVKD. The CDR3 is made up of 11 amino acids. The V end was cut by 4 bases, the J end by 3 bases, with 3 bases between. The DNA for the CDR3 is TGTGCCACCAGTGACGGCTACGAGCAGTACGTC. Its translation is CATSDGYEQYV.

The genes are TRBV6-5 and TRBJ1-2; maybe TRBD1 (6 bases). The germline V and J ends were trimmed by 7 bases and 8 bases, with 14 bases remaining between them. The germline CDR1 and CDR2 sequences are MNHEY and SVGAGI. This CDR3 is built from 12 residues. The CDR3 DNA follows: TGTGCCAGCACGTCGGGGGCTGGAGGCTACACCTTC. This encodes CASTSGAGGYTF.